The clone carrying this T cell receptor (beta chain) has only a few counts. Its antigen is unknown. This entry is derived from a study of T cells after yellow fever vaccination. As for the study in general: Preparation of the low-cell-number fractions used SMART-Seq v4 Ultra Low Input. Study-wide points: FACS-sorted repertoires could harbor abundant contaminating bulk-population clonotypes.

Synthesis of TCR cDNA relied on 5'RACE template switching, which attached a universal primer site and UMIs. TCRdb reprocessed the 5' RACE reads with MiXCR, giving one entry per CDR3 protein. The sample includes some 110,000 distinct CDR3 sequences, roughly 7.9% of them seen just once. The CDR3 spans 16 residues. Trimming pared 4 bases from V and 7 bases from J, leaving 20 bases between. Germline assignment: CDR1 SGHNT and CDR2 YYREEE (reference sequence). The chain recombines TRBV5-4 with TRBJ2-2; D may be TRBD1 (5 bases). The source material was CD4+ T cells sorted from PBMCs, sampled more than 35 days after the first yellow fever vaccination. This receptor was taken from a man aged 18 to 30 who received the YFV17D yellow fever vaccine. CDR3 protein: CASSHPGQGVSGELFF. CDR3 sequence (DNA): TGTGCCAGCAGCCATCCCGGCCAAGGGGTGAGCGGGGAGCTGTTTTTT.